This is a list of T cell receptor beta chains from one sample in a study of T-cell reconstitution after alpha-beta-depleted transplantation in children. In TCRdb, the PCR reads were re-called with MiXCR into one record per CDR3 protein. Among hundreds of thousands of distinct CDR3 sequences listed, roughly 13% were seen once. The sample consisted of PBMCs, mostly from graft donor cells, taken 360 days after TCRalphabeta/CD19-depleted stem cell transplant. The receptors here all came from a male patient between 5 and 17 years old who had a stem cell transplant for acute myeloid leukemia, so the T cells may come from the graft donor. Both conserved end residues are part of each CDR3. D genes are given only for firm matches. Where a row states a size, it is once, few, many or the class of an expanded clone; other rows omit it.

clone_size	d_call	v_call	j_call	cdr3_nt	cdr3_aa
many	.	TRBV14	TRBJ2-1	TGTGCCAGCAGCCGGACAGCCGTCTACAATGAGCAGTTCTTC	CASSRTAVYNEQFF
few	TRBD2	TRBV11-1	TRBJ2-1	TGTGCCAGCAGCCCGCTCTTCAGACTAGCGGGAGGGGGGTACAATGAGCAGTTCTTC	CASSPLFRLAGGGYNEQFF
.	TRBD2	TRBV19	TRBJ2-4	TGTGCCAGTAGTATTTTCATTCCCGGCGGGAGAGACCTAGCCAAAAACATTCAGTACTTC	CASSIFIPGGRDLAKNIQYF
.	.	TRBV6-2/TRBV6-3	TRBJ2-3	TGTGCCAGCAGTTACGGGCGGGTGAAAGATACGCAGTATTTT	CASSYGRVKDTQYF
few	TRBD2	TRBV7-3	TRBJ2-1	TGTGCCAGCAGCTTAGGTTACGGGAGGGCCAATGAGCAGTTCTTC	CASSLGYGRANEQFF
few	.	TRBV5-1	TRBJ2-7	TGCGCCAGCAGCTCTAGTTTCGAGCAGTACTTC	CASSSSFEQYF
many	.	TRBV29-1	TRBJ2-5	TGCAGCGTTGTAGGCCCCGAAGAGACCCAGTACTTC	CSVVGPEETQYF
.	TRBD1	TRBV29-1	TRBJ2-7	TGCAGCTCCTCAGGGGGCAATGCGGGTGAGCAGTACTTC	CSSSGGNAGEQYF
.	.	TRBV24-1	TRBJ2-1	TGTGCCACCAGTGACCCAACCCCGGGGAGCTCCTACAATGAGCAGTTCTTC	CATSDPTPGSSYNEQFF
.	TRBD2	TRBV30	TRBJ2-7	TGTGCCTGGAGTCGGGGCGGGACGGCGGGAGGAGGCTACGAGCAGTACTTC	CAWSRGGTAGGGYEQYF
many	.	TRBV29-1	TRBJ2-5	TGCAGCGTTGACCAGGGGTACCAAGAGACCCAGTACTTC	CSVDQGYQETQYF
.	.	TRBV20-1	TRBJ2-7	TGCAGTGCTAGAAGGGGCTATACCTACGAGCAGTACTTC	CSARRGYTYEQYF
.	TRBD2	TRBV20-1	TRBJ2-7	TGCAGTGCTAGCCTTAGCGGGAGCTCCTACGAGCAGTACTTC	CSASLSGSSYEQYF
few	.	TRBV20-1	TRBJ2-5	TGCAGTGCTAGTCGGACGGTCCAAGAGACCCAGTACTTC	CSASRTVQETQYF
few	.	TRBV7-2	TRBJ2-7	TGTGCCAGCAGCCTCGGCGGGGGCAGGGGGCGCACCTACGAGCAGTACTTC	CASSLGGGRGRTYEQYF
many	TRBD1	TRBV7-2	TRBJ1-5	TGTGCCAGCAGCTTTGACAGGGGGCATCAGCCCCAGCATTTT	CASSFDRGHQPQHF
few	.	TRBV12-3/TRBV12-4	TRBJ2-3	TGTGCCAGCAGTTCCAACGGGGCGATTCACACAGATACGCAGTATTTT	CASSSNGAIHTDTQYF
.	.	TRBV30	TRBJ2-3	TGTGCCTGGGGGGCGGACACAGATACGCAGTATTTT	CAWGADTDTQYF
.	.	TRBV5-5	TRBJ2-7	TGTGCCAGCAGTGGGGTTGAATACTGGGGGGAGCAGTACTTC	CASSGVEYWGEQYF
.	TRBD2	TRBV5-8	TRBJ2-5	TGTGCCAGCAGCCACAGAGCGGGAGTGGAGACCCAGTACTTC	CASSHRAGVETQYF
.	.	TRBV20-1	TRBJ1-1	TGCAGTGCTAGTTCGGGGGCAGGCACTGAAGCTTTCTTT	CSASSGAGTEAFF
many	.	TRBV12-3/TRBV12-4	TRBJ2-7	TGTGCCAGCAGTGAACAGGTCCACTACGAGCAGTACTTC	CASSEQVHYEQYF
few	.	TRBV6-2/TRBV6-3	TRBJ1-1	TGTGCCAGCACCTGGTTGGGGAGCACTGAAGCTTTCTTT	CASTWLGSTEAFF
.	.	TRBV7-9	TRBJ2-1	TGTGCCAGCAACCCGGGACGCCCTATCGATGAGCAGTTCTTC	CASNPGRPIDEQFF
.	.	TRBV30	TRBJ2-2	TGTGCCTGGAGAAAGGGAGGTGCTAGAGGTCTGACCGGGGAGCTGTTTTTT	CAWRKGGARGLTGELFF
many	.	TRBV12-3/TRBV12-4	TRBJ2-5	TGTGCCAGCAGTTGGGGGCGGTTACAAGAGACCCAGTACTTC	CASSWGRLQETQYF
.	.	TRBV5-1	TRBJ1-1	TGCGCCAGCAGCCCCATAGGGGTTTTGGGGTTGGCTTTCTTT	CASSPIGVLGLAFF
few	TRBD2	TRBV7-2	TRBJ2-7	TGTGCCAGCAGAAGACCCGGGACTACATTACGGGAGCAGTACTTC	CASRRPGTTLREQYF
.	TRBD2	TRBV28	TRBJ2-4	TGTGCCAGCAGTCCGGGGACTAGGAGTTGGAACATTCAGTACTTC	CASSPGTRSWNIQYF
.	.	TRBV5-1	TRBJ2-3	TGCGCCAGCAGTCCCCTGAGCTCAGATACGCAGTATTTT	CASSPLSSDTQYF
few	TRBD1	TRBV25-1	TRBJ1-2	TGTGCCAGCAGTGACCCGACAGGGGGCCATGGCTACACCTTC	CASSDPTGGHGYTF
few	TRBD2	TRBV10-3	TRBJ2-1	TGTGCCATGAATAGCGGGGCGGGGGGCGAGCAGTTCTTC	CAMNSGAGGEQFF
.	TRBD1	TRBV27	TRBJ2-5	TGTGCCAGCAGCCGAGCGCCGGGACAGCGGCAGGAGACCCAGTACTTC	CASSRAPGQRQETQYF
.	.	TRBV5-5	TRBJ2-3	TGTGCCAGCAAACTCACGCGGGGTGCAACTAGCACAGATACGCAGTATTTT	CASKLTRGATSTDTQYF
.	.	TRBV11-2	TRBJ1-4	TGTGCCAGCAGCTTAGATGACAGAAAGTATGAAAAACTGTTTTTT	CASSLDDRKYEKLFF
.	.	TRBV12-3/TRBV12-4	TRBJ1-2	TGTGCCAGCAGTCCGCATCACCAGCCTCCCCTCTATGGCTACACCTTC	CASSPHHQPPLYGYTF
few	TRBD2	TRBV10-3	TRBJ2-7	TGTGCCATCAGTGCCCTCGGGGGGGAACGACTAGCGGGCCTCACCTACGAGCAGTACTTC	CAISALGGERLAGLTYEQYF
many	TRBD2	TRBV9	TRBJ2-6	TGTGCCAGCAGCGTAGTCCCGGGACTAGGATTTTCTGGGGCCAACGTCCTGACTTTC	CASSVVPGLGFSGANVLTF
few	.	TRBV2	TRBJ2-7	TGTGCCAGCAGTGGAGACTGGCACTACGAGCAGTACTTC	CASSGDWHYEQYF
many	.	TRBV12-3/TRBV12-4	TRBJ2-5	TGTGCCAGCAGTTTCGAGGGAGAGACCCAGTACTTC	CASSFEGETQYF
.	TRBD1	TRBV30	TRBJ1-5	TGTGCCTGGAGGGGGACAGGGCCTAGCAATCAGCCCCAGCATTTT	CAWRGTGPSNQPQHF
few	TRBD2	TRBV24-1	TRBJ2-1	TGTGCCACCAGTGACTTGGGGCTAGCGGGAGGGCCCAGCTCCTACAATGAGCAGTTCTTC	CATSDLGLAGGPSSYNEQFF
few	.	TRBV5-1	TRBJ2-1	TGCGCCAGCAGCTTTGCGGGGGCACCTTACAATGAGCAGTTCTTC	CASSFAGAPYNEQFF
few	TRBD2	TRBV7-2	TRBJ2-2	TGTGCCAGCAGCTTATTAGGCCTAGCGGGAGTTACCGGGGAGCTGTTTTTT	CASSLLGLAGVTGELFF
many	TRBD2	TRBV20-1	TRBJ2-3	TGCAGTGCTAGAGATCCGTTCGGACTAGCGGGAGTGACAGATACGCAGTATTTT	CSARDPFGLAGVTDTQYF
many	.	TRBV28	TRBJ2-7	TGTGCCAGCAGTTTTAGCACCCTTCTACGTATTTCCTACGAGCAGTACTTC	CASSFSTLLRISYEQYF
few	TRBD1	TRBV12-3/TRBV12-4	TRBJ1-1	TGTGCCAGCAGTTTCTTCACAGGGGACACTGAAGCTTTCTTT	CASSFFTGDTEAFF